The clone carrying this T cell receptor beta chain has more than one count but fewer than ten. Its specificity is unknown. The authors obtained PBMCs from roughly 9.7 ml of fresh peripheral blood. These data are taken from a study of T cells in Graves' hyperthyroidism and ophthalmopathy. RNA transcripts served as the template for amplifying TCR beta CDR3 regions. The HTBI primer set was used in a first-round RT-PCR of the TCR CDR3. Via MiXCR, TCRdb re-called the multiplex PCR reads, giving one row per CDR3 protein. The sample consists of some 350,000 distinct CDR3 sequences, about 15% of them appearing once. The V and J ends lost 4 bases and 9 bases, in that order; junction bases with no gene match: 6. The CDR3 is 13 amino acids. Germline CDR1 KGHDR, CDR2 SFDVKD. Study outcomes and limitations: A model built on 13 V-J features separated ophthalmopathy from stable hyperthyroidism.

This chain links TRBV24-1 with TRBJ1-2; TRBD1 matches at 8 bases. Sequencing input: blood. The receptor was derived from a woman aged 60-75 years with Graves' ophthalmopathy. The DNA of the CDR3 is TGTGCCACCAGTGAGGGACAGGTTGAGAGCTACACCTTC. Translated: CATSEGQVESYTF.